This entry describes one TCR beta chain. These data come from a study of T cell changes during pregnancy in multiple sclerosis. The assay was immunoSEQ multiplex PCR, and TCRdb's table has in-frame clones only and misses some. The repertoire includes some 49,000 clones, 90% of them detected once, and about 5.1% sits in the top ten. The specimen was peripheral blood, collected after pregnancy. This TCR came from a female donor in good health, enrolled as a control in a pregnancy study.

The CDR3 DNA reads as TGTGCCAGCAGCCGGACAGGGGGCCAGAACACCGGGGAGCTGTTTTTT. Protein: CASSRTGGQNTGELFF. The V and J genes are TRBV5-6 and TRBJ2-2; TRBD1 matches 11 bases. V lost 4 bases and J lost 1; bases outside the gene matches: 3. The germline gives CDR1 SGHDT, CDR2 YYEEEE. The CDR3 contains 16 residues.